These 14 T cell receptor beta chains were all obtained from the same sample, sequenced in a study of spatial heterogeneity in lung cancer. TCRdb processed the 5' RACE reads anew with MiXCR; each CDR3 protein has one entry. Of approximately 39,000 distinct CDR3 sequences listed, 6% to 9.5% are singletons. Specified time point: blood at routine non-recurrence follow-up after resection. The specimen was PBMCs, collected at follow-up. Every receptor here comes from a male donor with early-stage non-small cell lung cancer.

This clonotype occurred many times. This chain joins TRBV5-1 and TRBJ2-7; a weak D match, TRBD1 (6 bases). Germline V gene data show CDR1 as SGHRS and CDR2 as YFSETQ. The length of the CDR3 is 12 residues. V dropped 0 bases and J dropped 6 bases, with 7 bases sitting between them. The CDR3, as DNA: TGCGCCAGCAGCTTGGAGGGGGTCGAGCAGTACTTC. It specifies CASSLEGVEQYF. Complete variable domain (other parts from reference TRBV5-1 and TRBJ2-7): KAGVTQTPRYLIKTRGQQVTLSCSPISGHRSVSWYQQTPGQGLQFLFEYFSETQRNKGNFPGRFSGRQFSNSRSEMNVSTLELGDSALYLCASSLEGVEQYFGPGTRLTVT.

This clonotype is categorized as medium-sized. The chain carries TRBV29-1 and TRBJ2-7; D might be TRBD1 (6 bases). This CDR3 has 13 residues. Germline CDR1 reads SQVTM; CDR2 reads ANQGSEA. The V end lost 7 bases, the J end lost 0 bases, and 13 bases lay between the germline ends. CDR3 protein: CSARDTSSYEQYF. The CDR3 DNA reads TGCAGCGCCCGGGACACGAGCTCCTACGAGCAGTACTTC.

The chain joins TRBV12-3 or TRBV12-4 to TRBJ2-3, with a weak D call TRBD2 (6 bases). V lost 6 bases and J 2 bases, leaving 12 bases between the germline ends. The CDR3 is 14 residues long. The CDR3 is CASRSGRFTDTQYF. The CDR3 nucleotides are TGTGCCAGCAGATCCGGGAGATTCACAGATACGCAGTATTTT.

This clonotype was detected many times. V usage is TRBV11-2 and J usage is TRBJ2-3; D is perhaps TRBD1 or TRBD2 (6 bases each). The CDR3 consists of 18 residues. Germline V CDR1 and CDR2: SGHAT, FQNNGV. Trimming shortened V by 4 bases and J by 0 bases, and 20 bases separated the two germline ends. The CDR3 bases are TGTGCCAGCAGCTCCGAATGGGGGGCCTATTCTAGCACAGATACGCAGTATTTT. This translates into CASSSEWGAYSSTDTQYF. The complete variable domain, with remaining parts taken from reference TRBV11-2 and TRBJ2-3, reads EAGVAQSPRYKIIEKRQSVAFWCNPISGHATLYWYQQILGQGPKLLIQFQNNGVVDDSQLPKDRFSAERLKGVDSTLKIQPAKLEDSAVYLCASSSEWGAYSSTDTQYFGPGTRLTVL.

This clonotype was counted between two and nine times. The rearrangement links TRBV11-2 to TRBJ2-7, with 7 bases identical to TRBD1. Looked up from germline, CDR1 is SGHAT and CDR2 is FQNNGV. The J segment lost 0 bases and the V segment lost 5 bases, leaving 4 bases of the junction unmatched. The CDR3 is made up of 14 amino acids. CDR3 protein: CASSRDSSSYEQYF. DNA for the CDR3: TGTGCCAGCAGCCGGGACAGTAGCTCCTACGAGCAGTACTTC.

The table lists this clonotype with many counts. The chain employs TRBV7-6 and TRBJ2-7; 13 bases are a match to TRBD2. This CDR3 has 15 residues. The V gene end was trimmed by 5 bases and the J gene end by 2 bases; junction bases not matched to a gene: 3. Germline CDR1 is SGHVS and CDR2 is FNYEAQ. CDR3 coding DNA: TGTGCCAGCAGCCTAACTAGCGGGGGGGCCTACGAGCAGTACTTC. The encoded protein is CASSLTSGGAYEQYF.

This clonotype was found a few times. This chain links TRBV20-1 with TRBJ2-1; the match to TRBD2 covers 8 bases. The V gene's germline CDR1 is DFQATT and CDR2 SNEGSKA (reference sequence). The CDR3 totals 11 residues. The CDR3 sequence is CSGGGFDEQFF. As DNA, the CDR3 is TGCAGCGGGGGGGGTTTTGATGAGCAGTTCTTC.

Concerning this clonotype: A much larger clone lies one base from this, so it may be a read error. The chain combines TRBV6-2 or TRBV6-3 with TRBJ2-1; 14 nucleotides align to TRBD2. The V gene's germline CDR1 is MNHEY and CDR2 SVGEGT. V lost 7 bases and J lost 7; bases outside the gene matches: 9. This CDR3 spans 16 amino acids. In DNA form, the CDR3 reads TGTGCCAGCACCCTCTGGACTAGCGGGGGGACGAATGAGCAGTTCTTC. Amino acid sequence: CASTLWTSGGTNEQFF.

This clonotype was seen ten or more times. The chain joins TRBV11-2 to TRBJ2-1, with unresolved D. This CDR3 has 13 amino acids. Germline assignment: CDR1 SGHAT and CDR2 FQNNGV. Trimming took off 3 bases at V and 5 bases at J, with 8 bases between the two ends. CDR3 in amino acids: CASSFGLDNEQFF. The CDR3 DNA sequence: TGTGCCAGCAGCTTTGGGTTGGACAATGAGCAGTTCTTC. Looking up the rest from reference TRBV11-2 and TRBJ2-1 gives the full variable domain: EAGVAQSPRYKIIEKRQSVAFWCNPISGHATLYWYQQILGQGPKLLIQFQNNGVVDDSQLPKDRFSAERLKGVDSTLKIQPAKLEDSAVYLCASSFGLDNEQFFGPGTRLTVL.

There are many counts of this clonotype. The V and J genes are TRBV29-1 and TRBJ2-1; D possibly corresponds to TRBD2 (5 bases). Per germline, CDR1 SQVTM and CDR2 ANQGSEA. V was shortened by 8 bases and J by 6 bases, with 14 bases between the two germline ends. The CDR3 covers 12 residues. CDR3 residues: CSSRQGGNEQFF. The CDR3, as DNA: TGCAGCTCCCGACAAGGAGGCAATGAGCAGTTCTTC.

This clonotype came up many times. The chain couples TRBV19 to TRBJ2-2; no reliable D call. The CDR3 covers 13 residues. The V gene's germline CDR1 is LNHDA and CDR2 SQIVND (reference sequence). The V end was cut by 2 bases, the J end by 4 bases, with 5 bases between. The CDR3 spells CASSISITGELFF. CDR3 nucleotides: TGTGCCAGTAGTATATCGATCACCGGGGAGCTGTTTTTT.

This clonotype was picked up many times. This chain joins TRBV7-8 and TRBJ2-3, with 9 bases that match TRBD2. V lost 1 base to trimming and J lost 2 bases; unmatched junction nucleotides: 7. The length of the CDR3 is 17 residues. In germline, CDR1 is SGHVS, CDR2 FQNEAQ. CDR3 in DNA: TGTGCCAGCAGCTTAGGAGGGCGGGGGGGCGCCACAGATACGCAGTATTTT. It codes for CASSLGGRGGATDTQYF.

Ten or more counts support this clonotype. The chain joins TRBV9 to TRBJ2-5; 15 nucleotides agree with TRBD2. Germline CDR1 and CDR2: SGDLS and YYNGEE. V was pared by 0 bases and J by 5 bases, with 5 bases of the junction left unmatched. The CDR3 runs 17 residues. CDR3 bases: TGTGCCAGCAGCGTAGGGACTAGCGGGGGGGCCGAGGAGACCCAGTACTTC. It codes for CASSVGTSGGAEETQYF.

This clonotype has ten or more counts. This chain joins TRBV30 and TRBJ2-1, with D tentatively TRBD1 or TRBD2 (6 bases each). Germline V gene data show CDR1 as GTSNPN and CDR2 as SVGIG (reference sequence). The CDR3 runs 14 residues. Trimming stripped 2 bases from V and 6 bases from J, with 14 bases between. The CDR3 nucleotides are TGTGCCTGGAGTAGAGGGGGGTCGACCAATGAGCAGTTCTTC. Translation gives CAWSRGGSTNEQFF.